The 21 T cell receptor beta chains reported below all come from one sample, sequenced in a study of T cells in Graves' hyperthyroidism and ophthalmopathy. RNA transcripts provided the source from which TCR beta CDR3 regions were amplified. When the TCR CDR3 underwent first-round RT-PCR, the HTBI primer set was used. TCRdb itself ran the multiplex PCR reads through MiXCR, one entry per CDR3 protein. The table records about 500,000 distinct CDR3 sequences, 15% to 20% of them present only once. The sequencing sample was made of blood. The receptor source for this set is a young woman with Graves' ophthalmopathy.

The chain links TRBV9 to TRBJ1-3; D uncertain. Per the germline V gene, CDR1 is SGDLS and CDR2 is YYNGEE. The V end lost 5 bases, the J end lost 0 bases, and 15 bases lay between the germline ends. This CDR3 comprises 16 residues. The CDR3 DNA reads as TGTGCCAGCAGTCGTGACCGAGCCCTCTCTGGAAACACCATATATTTT. It specifies CASSRDRALSGNTIYF.

This clonotype came up many times. V gene TRBV29-1 combines with J gene TRBJ2-3, with 8 bases matching TRBD2. With 5 bases clipped from V and 7 bases from J, the junction kept 11 bases outside the gene matches. Germline CDR1 SQVTM, CDR2 ANQGSEA. The CDR3 runs to 14 residues. Here the CDR3 reads CSVFEREMGYTQYF. The CDR3 nucleotides read TGCAGCGTTTTCGAGCGGGAGATGGGTTATACGCAGTATTTT.

This clonotype was observed once. Mismatch with germline at one junction end may stem from a read error. The V and J genes are TRBV5-1 and TRBJ2-7; 11 bases are shared with TRBD2. CDR1 and CDR2 (germline): SGHRS, YFSETQ. CDR3 length: 19 amino acids. CDR3 bases: TGTGCCAGCAGCTCACCAGGGGGTTTAGGACTAGCGGGTGCCAAGGAGCAGTACTTC. Protein product: CASSSPGGLGLAGAKEQYF. The variable domain in full, with the rest retrieved from reference TRBV5-1 and TRBJ2-7, is KAGVTQTPRYLIKTRGQQVTLSCSPISGHRSVSWYQQTPGQGLQFLFEYFSETQRNKGNFPGRFSGRQFSNSRSEMNVSTLELGDSALYLCASSSPGGLGLAGAKEQYFGPGTRLTVT.

This clonotype was recorded only once. The CDR3 DNA sequence: TGTGCCAGCAGCTTAGACGAGGGAGGTAATCAGCCCCAGCATTTT. It translates to CASSLDEGGNQPQHF. The V gene is TRBV7-2, the J gene TRBJ1-5; D ambiguous. Deletions cut 1 base from V and 4 bases from J, with 11 bases between. Germline values: CDR1 SGHTA, CDR2 FQGNSA. The CDR3 spans 15 residues. Together with reference TRBV7-2 and TRBJ1-5, the CDR3 gives the full variable domain: GAGVSQSPSNKVTEKGKDVELRCDPISGHTALYWYRQSLGQGLEFLIYFQGNSAPDKSGLPSDRFSAERTGGSVSTLTIQRTQQEDSAVYLCASSLDEGGNQPQHFGDGTRLSIL.

This clonotype has a count of ten or more. The V call is TRBV20-1, the J call TRBJ2-2, with 8 bases matching TRBD2. V gave up 0 bases and J gave up 0 bases; unmatched junction bases: 9. Germline CDR1 and CDR2: DFQATT and SNEGSKA (reference sequence). The CDR3 totals 18 residues. The CDR3 reads CSARDLRLLAANTGELFF. CDR3 in DNA: TGCAGTGCTAGAGATCTCAGGTTACTAGCGGCGAACACCGGGGAGCTGTTTTTT.

The chain combines TRBV5-5 with TRBJ2-1, with 8 bases lining up with TRBD1. Germline V gene sequence: CDR1 SGHKS, CDR2 YYEKEE (reference sequence). Trimming at V came to 5 bases and at J to 3 bases, leaving 13 bases not matched to a gene. The CDR3 sequence is 17 residues long. The CDR3 nucleotides read TGTGCCAGCAGTCTCCGGCCCGGGGACAGGCTCTACAATGAGCAGTTCTTC. Translated: CASSLRPGDRLYNEQFF.

This clonotype was detected only once. This may arise from a read error, as a much more abundant clone is one base away. The CDR3 end shows no conserved phenylalanine or tryptophan, and so a read error is likely. This chain joins TRBV2 and TRBJ1-1, with TRBD1 matching over 7 bases. The V segment lost 5 bases and the J segment 5 bases; nucleotides outside the gene matches: 8. Germline loops: CDR1 SNHLY, CDR2 FYNNEI. This CDR3 region has 14 residues. This CDR3 is CASSLQGLSTEAFL. The CDR3 nucleotides read TGTGCCAGCAGTTTACAGGGGTTGAGTACTGAAGCTTTCCTT.

This clonotype was counted only a few times. V is TRBV10-3 and J is TRBJ2-7; maybe TRBD2 (6 bases). Germline lookup yields CDR1 ENHRY and CDR2 SYGVKD. This CDR3 is built from 14 residues. V lost 3 bases, J lost 3 bases, and 12 bases lay in between. In DNA, the CDR3 is TGTGCCATCAGTGAAGAACTAGCCGGCTACGAGCAGTACTTC. This codes for CAISEELAGYEQYF.

The sample holds a few counts of this clonotype. V gene TRBV29-1 combines with J gene TRBJ2-4; no reliable D call. Germline-derived CDR1 and CDR2 are SQVTM and ANQGSEA. The V gene lost 2 bases and the J gene lost 6 bases, with 8 bases spanning the gap. This CDR3 has 12 residues. CDR3: CSVEPLSNIQYF. CDR3 nucleotide sequence: TGCAGCGTTGAACCCCTATCAAACATTCAGTACTTC.

The chain is built from TRBV27 and TRBJ1-5; possible D gene TRBD1, 5 bases. The ends were cut back, 4 bases at V and 5 bases at J, with 15 bases in the middle. The CDR3 consists of 15 residues. Germline assignment: CDR1 MNHEY and CDR2 SMNVEV (reference sequence). CDR3 protein: CASSSTAGAYQPQHF. Written as DNA, the CDR3 is TGTGCCAGCAGTTCTACTGCCGGGGCCTATCAGCCCCAGCATTTT.

This sequence joins TRBV12-3 or TRBV12-4 and TRBJ2-7; 13 bases map to TRBD2. CDR3 length: 15 residues. J gave up 6 bases and V 3 bases, and 5 bases lay outside the gene matches. CDR3 sequence: CASSLGGLAGFEQYF. The CDR3 DNA sequence: TGTGCCAGCAGTTTGGGGGGACTAGCGGGATTCGAGCAGTACTTC.

The genes are TRBV6-5 and TRBJ2-1; no definite D call. V shed 0 bases and J shed 11 bases, with 8 bases lying between them. The CDR3 sequence is 12 residues long. Germline-derived CDR1 and CDR2 are MNHEY and SVGAGI. The chain's CDR3 is CASSYSGLKQFF. The CDR3 bases are TGTGCCAGCAGTTACTCGGGTTTGAAGCAGTTCTTC.

The chain carries TRBV18 and TRBJ2-3; 8 bases align to TRBD2. There are 13 residues in the CDR3. Germline assignment: CDR1 KGHSH and CDR2 LQKENI. Unmatched junction bases numbered 2, after V lost 4 bases and J lost 5 bases. CDR3 amino acids: CASSLTSGDTQYF. CDR3 DNA: TGTGCCAGCTCACTAACTAGCGGAGATACGCAGTATTTT.

This chain links TRBV6-1 with TRBJ1-2, with D unresolved. Trimming shortened V by 3 bases and J by 8 bases, and 10 bases separated the two germline ends. Germline V gives CDR1 MNHNS, CDR2 SASEGT. This CDR3 has 12 amino acids. The CDR3 protein is CASSDSVGGYTF. In nucleotides, the CDR3 is TGTGCCAGCAGTGATTCAGTTGGGGGCTACACCTTC.

This clonotype has a count of ten or more. This chain uses TRBV20-1 with TRBJ2-3; no clear D gene. There are 13 residues in the CDR3. CDR1 is DFQATT, CDR2 SNEGSKA, per germline (reference sequence). V lost 0 bases to trimming and J lost 1 base, with 5 bases between them. The CDR3, as DNA: TGCAGTGCTAGAGATGGCCGCACAGATACGCAGTATTTT. This codes for CSARDGRTDTQYF.

This clonotype was seen only a few times. This chain joins TRBV28 and TRBJ1-2; 10 bases match TRBD1. This CDR3 is built from 13 residues. J was trimmed by 5 bases and V by 7 bases; bases with no gene match: 4. CDR1 and CDR2 (germline): MDHEN, SYDVKM. The CDR3 loop is CASNWGQGYGYTF. The CDR3 bases are TGTGCCAGCAACTGGGGACAGGGGTATGGCTACACCTTC.

This clonotype was observed many times. The CDR3 is CASNSPGGTEAFF. CDR3 DNA sequence: TGTGCCAGCAATTCCCCGGGCGGGACTGAAGCTTTCTTT. The chain couples TRBV28 to TRBJ1-1; D unclear. Germline CDR1 and CDR2: MDHEN and SYDVKM. Trimming took 7 bases from V and 5 from J, leaving 14 bases between them. The CDR3 consists of 13 residues.

This chain links TRBV6-2 or TRBV6-3 with TRBJ2-5; D might be TRBD1 or TRBD2, each matching 5 bases. Germline V gene data show CDR1 as MNHEY and CDR2 as SVGEGT. V lost 0 bases and J 7 bases, leaving 12 bases between the germline ends. The CDR3 sequence is 14 residues long. The CDR3 DNA reads as TGTGCCAGCAGTTACTCGGGGGAAACGGGGACCCAGTACTTC. Its translation is CASSYSGETGTQYF.

The chain links TRBV10-3 to TRBJ2-6, with TRBD1 as a possible D gene (5 bases). CDR3 length equals 16 residues. CDR1 is ENHRY, CDR2 SYGVKD, per germline. Trimming removed 4 bases from V and 0 bases from J, with 10 bases in between. CDR3: CAISADTGSGANVLTF. CDR3 nucleotides: TGTGCCATCAGTGCGGACACTGGCTCTGGGGCCAACGTCCTGACTTTC.

This rearrangement joins TRBV20-1 to TRBJ2-7; maybe TRBD2 (6 bases). This CDR3 is 15 amino acids long. Germline loops: CDR1 DFQATT, CDR2 SNEGSKA (reference sequence). The ends were cut back, 0 bases at V and 3 bases at J, with 15 bases in the middle. As DNA, the CDR3 is TGCAGTGCTAGAGATCTTGCTAGCGTCTACTACGAGCAGTACTTC. Translation gives CSARDLASVYYEQYF.

Concerning this clonotype: A junction boundary mismatches the germline segment, possibly from a read error. The V call is TRBV9, the J call TRBJ2-5, with D maybe TRBD1 (6 bases). Germline V CDR1 and CDR2: SGDLS, YYNGEE. The CDR3 runs 16 residues. The CDR3 region has the DNA TGTGCCAGCAGAGTAGATCCACAGGGCGGACAAGAGACCCAGTACTTC. This encodes CASRVDPQGGQETQYF.